The 14 T cell receptor beta chains below all came from one sample that was sequenced in a study of PD-1 blockade in mismatch repair-deficient tumors. The repertoire was sequenced with immunoSEQ multiplex PCR; TCRdb's copy has only in-frame clones and lacks some. The sample records about 49,000 clones, under 85% being singletons. The sample here was PBMCs, taken before pembrolizumab treatment. These receptors were collected from an adult with mismatch repair-deficient cancer.

The chain employs TRBV5-6 and TRBJ2-6; D is possibly TRBD1 or TRBD2 (5 bases each). CDR3 length: 15 amino acids. Trimming pared 0 bases from V and 2 bases from J, leaving 6 bases between. Germline V CDR1 and CDR2: SGHDT, YYEEEE. The CDR3, as DNA: TGTGCCAGCAGCTTGGAGGGACCTGGGGCCAACGTCCTGACTTTC. It yields the protein CASSLEGPGANVLTF.

V and J are TRBV5-4 and TRBJ1-5; D perhaps matches TRBD1 (6 bases). Between the trimmed V and J ends, which lost 4 bases and 1 base, there was a span of 21 bases. CDR1 is SGHNT and CDR2 is YYREEE in the germline V gene (reference sequence). CDR3 length: 18 residues. CDR3 region: CASSPQGLQSMSNQPQHF. CDR3 nucleotide sequence: TGTGCCAGCAGCCCCCAGGGGTTACAGTCTATGAGCAATCAGCCCCAGCATTTT.

V and J are TRBV27 and TRBJ2-7, with 7 bases that match TRBD2. Trimming removed 0 bases from V and 0 bases from J; junction bases left unmatched: 5. Per the germline V gene, CDR1 is MNHEY and CDR2 is SMNVEV (reference sequence). The CDR3 consists of 16 residues. CDR3 loop: CASSLSASGSSYEQYF. Written as DNA, the CDR3 is TGTGCCAGCAGTTTATCGGCTAGCGGAAGCTCCTACGAGCAGTACTTC.

The chain couples TRBV29-1 to TRBJ2-7, with a tentative D call TRBD1 (5 bases). The V gene's germline CDR1 is SQVTM and CDR2 ANQGSEA. The CDR3 consists of 14 residues. Trimming stripped 3 bases from V and 0 bases from J, with 12 bases between. CDR3 in DNA: TGCAGCGTTGACCCAGGGCCCTCCTCCTACGAGCAGTACTTC. Translating gives CSVDPGPSSYEQYF.

V is TRBV10-2 and J is TRBJ2-2; 7 bases are a match to TRBD2. CDR1 is WSHSY, CDR2 SAAADI, per germline. The V and J ends lost 0 bases and 3 bases, in that order; junction bases with no gene match: 7. The CDR3 spans 17 residues. This chain's CDR3 is CASSESTRGLYTGELFF. As DNA, the CDR3 is TGCGCCAGCAGTGAGTCGACTCGGGGACTATACACCGGGGAGCTGTTTTTT.

This clone was recorded a few times. The chain couples TRBV19 to TRBJ1-2, with TRBD1 matching over 8 bases. CDR1 and CDR2 (germline): LNHDA, SQIVND (reference sequence). CDR3 length: 13 residues. With V trimmed by 6 bases and J by 5 bases, 5 bases remained unmatched. The CDR3 DNA sequence: TGTGCCAGTAGGACGACAGGGGAATATGGCTACACCTTC. Encoded protein: CASRTTGEYGYTF.

The rearrangement joins TRBV10-3 to TRBJ2-1; 8 bases line up with TRBD2. The CDR3 has 13 amino acids. V lost 7 bases, J lost 5 bases, and 4 bases stayed unmatched. Germline CDR1 is ENHRY and CDR2 is SYGVKD. The CDR3 loop is CAIKTSGHNEQFF. CDR3 in DNA: TGTGCCATCAAAACTAGCGGCCACAATGAGCAGTTCTTC.

Notes on this clone: A junction boundary mismatches the germline segment, possibly from a read error. The V and J genes are TRBV9 and TRBJ1-2; TRBD1 aligns across 9 bases. The CDR3 is 14 residues long. Germline assignment: CDR1 SGDLS and CDR2 YYNGEE. The CDR3 sequence is CASSVAGTGGARIF. The DNA for the CDR3 is TGTGCCAGCAGCGTAGCGGGTACAGGGGGCGCAAGGATCTTC.

This clone was seen only once. This sequence joins TRBV11-3 and TRBJ2-1, with 11 bases fitting TRBD2. Germline CDR1 reads SGHNT; CDR2 reads YENEEA. The CDR3 is 16 residues long. V lost 5 bases, J lost 2 bases, and 5 bases stayed unmatched. The CDR3 DNA follows: TGTGCCAGCAGCGGAGGACTAGCGGGCACCTACAATGAGCAGTTCTTC. Translating gives CASSGGLAGTYNEQFF.

CDR3 in amino acids: CASSLRGLEAFF. CDR3 nucleotides: TGTGCCAGCAGCTTAAGGGGGCTAGAAGCTTTCTTT. This rearrangement joins TRBV7-9 to TRBJ1-1; TRBD1 aligns across 7 bases. CDR3 size: 12 residues. Germline trimming cut 2 bases from V and 8 bases from J; bases unmatched to any gene: 2. Germline V gives CDR1 SEHNR, CDR2 FQNEAQ (reference sequence).

The V and J genes are TRBV30 and TRBJ2-1; 8 bases fit TRBD2. Germline CDR1 GTSNPN, CDR2 SVGIG (reference sequence). V trimming: 5 bases; J trimming: 5 bases; junction bases outside the gene matches: 8. This CDR3 comprises 14 residues. The CDR3 protein is CAWSPGTSNNEQFF. The CDR3 nucleotides read TGTGCCTGGTCACCCGGGACTAGTAACAATGAGCAGTTCTTC.

The chain employs TRBV16 and TRBJ2-7; D remains unclear. V dropped 2 bases and J dropped 3 bases, with 14 bases sitting between them. The CDR3 spans 15 residues. Germline V gives CDR1 KGHSY, CDR2 FQNENV. CDR3 in amino acids: CASSQGRPVGYEQYF. The CDR3 DNA reads as TGTGCCAGCAGCCAAGGTCGTCCAGTGGGCTACGAGCAGTACTTC.

This clone has a handful of counts. V is TRBV21-1 and J is TRBJ2-1; TRBD2 is the table's D call and was not checked against the DNA. TRBV21-1 is reported as a pseudogene. The CDR3 is 14 amino acids. The CDR3 DNA sequence: TGTGCCAGCAGCACAGAGCGGGACTACAATGAGCAGTTCTTC. Protein product: CASSTERDYNEQFF.

This clone has more than one count but fewer than ten. This same CDR3 is encoded by further DNA sequences in the sample. The rearrangement joins TRBV28 to TRBJ1-2; 8 bases match TRBD1. The V gene end was trimmed by 5 bases and the J gene end by 2 bases; junction bases not matched to a gene: 1. Germline lookup yields CDR1 MDHEN and CDR2 SYDVKM. This CDR3 is built from 13 residues. This chain's CDR3 is CASSRDRNYGYTF. CDR3 DNA sequence: TGTGCCAGCAGTCGGGACAGGAACTATGGCTACACCTTC.